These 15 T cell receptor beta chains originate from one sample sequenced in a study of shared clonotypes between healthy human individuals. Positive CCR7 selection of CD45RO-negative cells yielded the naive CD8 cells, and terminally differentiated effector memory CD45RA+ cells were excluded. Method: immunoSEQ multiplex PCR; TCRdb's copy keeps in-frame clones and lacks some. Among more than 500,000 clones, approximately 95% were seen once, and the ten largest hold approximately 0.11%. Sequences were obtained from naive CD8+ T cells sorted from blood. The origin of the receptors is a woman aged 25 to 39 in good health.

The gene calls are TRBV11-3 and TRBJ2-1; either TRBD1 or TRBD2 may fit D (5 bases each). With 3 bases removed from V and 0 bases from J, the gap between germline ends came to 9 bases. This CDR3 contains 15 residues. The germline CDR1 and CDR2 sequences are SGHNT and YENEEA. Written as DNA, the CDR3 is TGTGCCAGCAGCTTGACGGGACCCTCCTACAATGAGCAGTTCTTC. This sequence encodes CASSLTGPSYNEQFF.

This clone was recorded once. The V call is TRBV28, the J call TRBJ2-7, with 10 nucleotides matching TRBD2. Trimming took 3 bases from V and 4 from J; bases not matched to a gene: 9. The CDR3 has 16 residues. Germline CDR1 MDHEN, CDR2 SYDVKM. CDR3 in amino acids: CASSFPKREGLYEQYF. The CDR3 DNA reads TGTGCCAGCAGTTTTCCGAAGCGGGAGGGCCTGTACGAGCAGTACTTC.

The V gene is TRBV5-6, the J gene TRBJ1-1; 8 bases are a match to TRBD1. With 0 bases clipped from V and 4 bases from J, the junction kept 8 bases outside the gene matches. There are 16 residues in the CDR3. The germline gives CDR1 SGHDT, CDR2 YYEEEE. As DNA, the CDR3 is TGTGCCAGCAGCTTGGTTGCCACAGGGGGGCGCACTGAAGCTTTCTTT. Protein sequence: CASSLVATGGRTEAFF.

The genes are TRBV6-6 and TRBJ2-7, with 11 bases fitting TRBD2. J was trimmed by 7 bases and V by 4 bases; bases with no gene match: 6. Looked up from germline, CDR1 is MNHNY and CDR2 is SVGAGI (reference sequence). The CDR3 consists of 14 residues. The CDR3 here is CASSLAGGPGEQYF. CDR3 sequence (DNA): TGTGCCAGCAGTTTAGCGGGAGGGCCTGGGGAGCAGTACTTC.

The CDR3 is CASSSIGTSGAYEQYF. CDR3 DNA: TGTGCCAGCAGTTCGATCGGGACTAGCGGGGCCTACGAGCAGTACTTC. V is TRBV28 and J is TRBJ2-7; the match to TRBD2 covers 13 bases. In germline, CDR1 is MDHEN, CDR2 SYDVKM. This CDR3 comprises 16 residues. V shed 4 bases, J shed 2 bases, and the junction held 5 bases outside the gene matches.

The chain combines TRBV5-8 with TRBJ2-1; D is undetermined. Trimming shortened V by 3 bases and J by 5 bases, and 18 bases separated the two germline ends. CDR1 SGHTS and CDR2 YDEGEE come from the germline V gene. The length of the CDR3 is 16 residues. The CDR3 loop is CASSSPGERFHNEQFF. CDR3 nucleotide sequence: TGTGCCAGCAGCTCACCTGGCGAGAGGTTCCACAATGAGCAGTTCTTC.

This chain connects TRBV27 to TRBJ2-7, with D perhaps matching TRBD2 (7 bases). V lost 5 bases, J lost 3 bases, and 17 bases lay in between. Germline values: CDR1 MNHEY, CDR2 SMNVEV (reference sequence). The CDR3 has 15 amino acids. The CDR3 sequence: CASSPQWGGYYEQYF. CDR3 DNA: TGTGCCAGCAGTCCCCAGTGGGGGGGCTACTACGAGCAGTACTTC.

The CDR3 reads CASSLVGRSYEQYF. The CDR3 DNA reads as TGTGCCAGCAGCTTGGTCGGGAGAAGTTACGAGCAGTACTTC. The chain uses TRBV7-8 and TRBJ2-5, with a possible D match to TRBD2 (6 bases). The DNA end is a closer match to TRBJ2-7, so the J assignment may be wrong. Germline assignment: CDR1 SGHVS and CDR2 FQNEAQ. CDR3 size: 14 residues.

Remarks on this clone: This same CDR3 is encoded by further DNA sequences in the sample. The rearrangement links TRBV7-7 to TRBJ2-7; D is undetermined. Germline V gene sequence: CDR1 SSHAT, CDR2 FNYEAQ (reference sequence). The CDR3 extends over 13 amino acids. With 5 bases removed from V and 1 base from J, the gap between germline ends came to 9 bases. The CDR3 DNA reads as TGTGCCAGCAGCCCCGGGTTGTCCTACGAGCAGTACTTC. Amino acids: CASSPGLSYEQYF.

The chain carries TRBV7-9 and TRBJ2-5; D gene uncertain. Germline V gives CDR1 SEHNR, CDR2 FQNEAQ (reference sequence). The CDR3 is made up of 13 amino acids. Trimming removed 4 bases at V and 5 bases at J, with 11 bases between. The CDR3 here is CASSSFLEETQYF. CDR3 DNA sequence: TGTGCCAGCAGCTCCTTTTTGGAGGAGACCCAGTACTTC.

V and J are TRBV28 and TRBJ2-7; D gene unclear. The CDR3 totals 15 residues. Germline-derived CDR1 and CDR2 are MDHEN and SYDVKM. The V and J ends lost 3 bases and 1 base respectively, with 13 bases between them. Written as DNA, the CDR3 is TGTGCCAGCAGTTTTTTGGCCGTCGGTTCCTACGAGCAGTACTTC. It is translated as CASSFLAVGSYEQYF.

CDR3 sequence (DNA): TGTGCCAGCAGCTTAGTATACAGGGTGCCTTCCTACGAGCAGTACTTC. Amino acid sequence: CASSLVYRVPSYEQYF. V is TRBV11-2 and J is TRBJ2-7; tentatively, D is TRBD1 (6 bases). The CDR3 length is 16 residues. From germline, CDR1 is SGHAT and CDR2 FQNNGV. Trimming pared 1 base from V and 1 base from J, leaving 14 bases between.

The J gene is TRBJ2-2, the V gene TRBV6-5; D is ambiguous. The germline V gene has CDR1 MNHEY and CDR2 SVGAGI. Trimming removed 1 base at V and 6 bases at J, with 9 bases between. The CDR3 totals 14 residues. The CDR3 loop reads CASSYFVGPGELFF. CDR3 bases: TGTGCCAGCAGTTACTTCGTTGGCCCCGGGGAGCTGTTTTTT.

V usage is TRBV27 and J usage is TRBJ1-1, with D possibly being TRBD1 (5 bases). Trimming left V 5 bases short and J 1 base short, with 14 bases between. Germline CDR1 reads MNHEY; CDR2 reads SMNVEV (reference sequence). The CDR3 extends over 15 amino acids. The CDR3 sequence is CASSPSWGGNTEAFF. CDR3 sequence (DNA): TGTGCCAGCAGTCCGTCGTGGGGCGGGAACACTGAAGCTTTCTTT.

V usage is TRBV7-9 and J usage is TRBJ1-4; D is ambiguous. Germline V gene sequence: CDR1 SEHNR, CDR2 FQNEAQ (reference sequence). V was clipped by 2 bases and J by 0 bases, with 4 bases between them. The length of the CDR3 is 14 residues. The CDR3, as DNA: TGTGCCAGCAGCTTACCAGCAACTAATGAAAAACTGTTTTTT. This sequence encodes CASSLPATNEKLFF. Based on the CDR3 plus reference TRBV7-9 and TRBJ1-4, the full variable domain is DTGVSQNPRHKITKRGQNVTFRCDPISEHNRLYWYRQTLGQGPEFLTYFQNEAQLEKSRLLSDRFSAERPKGSFSTLEIQRTEQGDSAMYLCASSLPATNEKLFFGSGTQLSVL.